The 10 T cell receptor beta chains in this list originate from one sample, sequenced in a study of blood T cell repertoires in COVID-19. Profiling relied on immunoSEQ multiplex PCR, and the TCRdb table lists in-frame clones only, not all of them. The table has over 80,000 clones, over 75% seen once. Sequenced sample: peripheral blood. Receptors were obtained from a human donor in a cohort sampled during active COVID-19.

J is TRBJ2-7 and V is TRBV5-4, with 10 positions matching TRBD2. This CDR3 is built from 15 residues. Trimming cost V 3 bases and J 6 bases; bases outside gene matches: 9. Looked up from germline, CDR1 is SGHNT and CDR2 is YYREEE (reference sequence). CDR3 coding DNA: TGTGCCAGCAGCTCGGGGACTAGCGAATTTTCCGAGCAGTACTTC. Translation gives CASSSGTSEFSEQYF. Together with reference TRBV5-4 and TRBJ2-7, the CDR3 gives the full variable domain: ETGVTQSPTHLIKTRGQQVTLRCSSQSGHNTVSWYQQALGQGPQFIFQYYREEENGRGNFPPRFSGLQFPNYSSELNVNALELDDSALYLCASSSGTSEFSEQYFGPGTRLTVT.

The gene calls are TRBV11-2 and TRBJ2-1; 9 bases agree with TRBD2. The V gene end was trimmed by 5 bases and the J gene end by 6 bases; junction bases not matched to a gene: 14. The CDR3 runs to 17 residues. Germline CDR1 and CDR2: SGHAT and FQNNGV. DNA for the CDR3: TGTGCCAGCAGCCGGGGAGGGTCCAGCGGGAGGTTCAATGAGCAGTTCTTC. As protein: CASSRGGSSGRFNEQFF.

The rearrangement links TRBV4-1 to TRBJ2-1; the match to TRBD2 covers 7 bases. The CDR3 extends over 18 amino acids. Germline trimming cut 0 bases from V and 1 base from J; bases unmatched to any gene: 9. Germline CDR1 reads MGHRA; CDR2 reads YSYEKL. The CDR3 loop reads CASSQELIGRGSYNEQFF. The CDR3 bases are TGCGCCAGCAGCCAAGAACTTATAGGGCGGGGGTCCTACAATGAGCAGTTCTTC.

The chain couples TRBV19 to TRBJ2-2; 12 bases fit TRBD1. The ends lost 8 bases at V and 5 bases at J; junction bases unmatched: 6. The CDR3 contains 15 residues. CDR1 and CDR2 from the germline V gene are LNHDA and SQIVND (reference sequence). In DNA, the CDR3 is TGTGCCAGTGGGGACAGGGGGCGACATACCGGGGAGCTGTTTTTT. Translation gives CASGDRGRHTGELFF.

The chain links TRBV29-1 to TRBJ2-3; D is unresolved. Germline values: CDR1 SQVTM, CDR2 ANQGSEA. This CDR3 is built from 14 residues. Between the trimmed V and J ends, which lost 0 bases and 4 bases, there was a span of 11 bases. CDR3 DNA sequence: TGCAGCGTTGAAGATGGTTCAGAGGCAGATACGCAGTATTTT. Encoded protein: CSVEDGSEADTQYF.

This clone was found once. The gene calls are TRBV5-1 and TRBJ2-7; 9 bases match TRBD1. This CDR3 spans 14 amino acids. With V trimmed by 1 base and J by 5 bases, 4 bases remained unmatched. Germline lookup yields CDR1 SGHRS and CDR2 YFSETQ. The CDR3 protein is CASSLQGQGNEQYF. CDR3 coding DNA: TGCGCCAGCAGCTTGCAAGGACAGGGGAACGAGCAGTACTTC.

The V call is TRBV19, the J call TRBJ1-1; 9 bases are a match to TRBD1. V was clipped by 5 bases and J by 5 bases; unmatched bases: 9. Looked up from germline, CDR1 is LNHDA and CDR2 is SQIVND (reference sequence). This CDR3 has 15 residues. The CDR3 nucleotides read TGTGCCAGTAGTGCCGGGACAGGGTGGGAAACTGAAGCTTTCTTT. Its translation: CASSAGTGWETEAFF.

The CDR3 DNA reads TGTGCCAGCCGGGACAGGATTATCTCTGGGGCCAACGTCCTGACTTTC. It specifies CASRDRIISGANVLTF. The chain carries TRBV7-2 and TRBJ2-6, with 8 bases identical to TRBD1. The V gene's germline CDR1 is SGHTA and CDR2 FQGNSA. This CDR3 has 16 residues. With 8 bases clipped from V and 0 bases from J, the junction kept 6 bases outside the gene matches. Using reference TRBV7-2 and TRBJ2-6 for the parts outside the CDR3, the full variable domain is GAGVSQSPSNKVTEKGKDVELRCDPISGHTALYWYRQSLGQGLEFLIYFQGNSAPDKSGLPSDRFSAERTGGSVSTLTIQRTQQEDSAVYLCASRDRIISGANVLTFGAGSRLTVL.

The chain joins TRBV25-1 to TRBJ1-3; 8 positions match TRBD1. J was trimmed by 2 bases and V by 3 bases; bases with no gene match: 3. CDR3 length: 15 residues. Germline V lookup: CDR1 MGHDK, CDR2 SYGVNS. The CDR3 region has the DNA TGTGCCAGCAGTGAGACAGGGGATCCTGGAAACACCATATATTTT. This codes for CASSETGDPGNTIYF.

This sequence joins TRBV19 and TRBJ1-5; TRBD1 agrees at 8 bases. Germline V gives CDR1 LNHDA, CDR2 SQIVND (reference sequence). Trimming at V came to 6 bases and at J to 7 bases, leaving 11 bases not matched to a gene. The CDR3 is made up of 15 amino acids. The CDR3 DNA follows: TGTGCCAGTAGGAAACGACAGGGGTTCAGCCAGCCCCAGCATTTT. It yields the protein CASRKRQGFSQPQHF. Full variable domain (outside the CDR3, taken from reference TRBV19 and TRBJ1-5): DGGITQSPKYLFRKEGQNVTLSCEQNLNHDAMYWYRQDPGQGLRLIYYSQIVNDFQKGDIAEGYSVSREKKESFPLTVTSAQKNPTAFYLCASRKRQGFSQPQHFGDGTRLSIL.